Sequencing of this T cell receptor (beta chain) was carried out in a study of T cells after yellow fever vaccination. Whole-study findings and limits: In post-booster samples, most primary-vaccination clones reappeared (roughly 96% CD4, 70% to 90% CD8). Repertoires sorted by FACS could include abundant clonotypes that are contaminants from the bulk population. Just a small share of clonotypes turned up in the CD4 compartment as well as the CD8 compartment.

This CDR3 contains 15 residues. Trimming took off 1 base at V and 3 bases at J, with 11 bases between the two ends. This clonotype came up a few times. Its antigen is currently unknown. Universal primer sites and UMIs were introduced during 5'RACE template-switching synthesis of TCR cDNA. TCRdb reprocessed the 5' RACE reads with MiXCR, giving one entry per CDR3 protein. The sample includes more than 450,000 distinct CDR3 sequences, roughly a fifth of them seen just once. The sequence came from a man between 18 and 29 years old who received the YFV17D yellow fever vaccine. The chain carries TRBV12-3 or TRBV12-4 and TRBJ2-3; a possible D gene is TRBD2 (5 bases). The input for sequencing was PBMCs, taken roughly 20 days after the first yellow fever vaccination. CDR3 region: CASSLGRTVTDTQYF. Written as DNA, the CDR3 is TGTGCCAGCAGTTTAGGGAGGACTGTGACAGATACGCAGTATTTT.